One sample yielded the 30 T cell receptor beta chains listed below, sequenced in a study of early T cells in non-severe SARS-CoV-2 infection. In TCRdb, the 5' RACE reads were re-called with MiXCR into one record per CDR3 protein. This sample yields more than 20,000 distinct CDR3 sequences, of which 5.5% are seen a single time; roughly 2.5% belongs to the top ten. Sample: whole blood. These receptors were obtained from an adult who was a healthcare worker with PCR-confirmed SARS-CoV-2 infection or an uninfected control (not recorded which).

This sequence joins TRBV6-2 or TRBV6-3 and TRBJ2-3; 11 nucleotides agree with TRBD2. This CDR3 contains 17 residues. Per the germline V gene, CDR1 is MNHEY and CDR2 is SVGEGT. V was pared by 10 bases and J by 6 bases, with 18 bases of the junction left unmatched. DNA for the CDR3: TGTGCCACCCAGCCGACCGGTAGCGGGGGGGAATGGGATACGCAGTATTTT. Translated: CATQPTGSGGEWDTQYF.

This clonotype occurred a few times. The chain recombines TRBV4-1 with TRBJ2-7, with D perhaps matching TRBD2 (6 bases). The CDR3 runs 18 residues. Germline V CDR1 and CDR2: MGHRA, YSYEKL. V lost 1 base and J lost 2, with 21 bases in between. CDR3 region: CASSQGGDWRDPTYEQYF. The CDR3, as DNA: TGCGCCAGCAGCCAAGGCGGGGACTGGCGGGATCCTACCTACGAGCAGTACTTC.

By proportion, this clonotype is medium-sized. This chain links TRBV4-3 with TRBJ2-1, with 11 nucleotides matching TRBD1. V lost 1 base, J lost 7 bases, and 3 bases stayed unmatched. The CDR3 runs 15 residues. The germline V gene has CDR1 LGHNA and CDR2 YSLEER. The CDR3 reads CASSQVDRGRNEQFF. The CDR3 region has the DNA TGCGCCAGCAGCCAAGTGGACAGGGGGCGGAATGAGCAGTTCTTC.

Note on this clonotype: Just one base apart from a much larger clone, this may be a read error. V usage is TRBV6-5 and J usage is TRBJ2-7; 9 positions agree with TRBD1. Germline assignment: CDR1 MNHEY and CDR2 SVGAGI. Trimming cost V 2 bases and J 3 bases; bases outside gene matches: 2. The CDR3 totals 14 residues. The CDR3 sequence: CASSYGTGCYEQYF. DNA of the CDR3: TGTGCCAGCAGTTACGGGACAGGGTGCTACGAGCAGTACTTC.

The rearrangement links TRBV11-2 to TRBJ2-7; 7 nucleotides line up with TRBD1. In germline, CDR1 is SGHAT, CDR2 FQNNGV. The CDR3 has 18 amino acids. V trimming: 1 base; J trimming: 2 bases; junction bases outside the gene matches: 14. CDR3 coding DNA: TGTGCCAGCAGCTTAGGAGGGGGCAAGGCCCATCACCCCTACGAGCAGTACTTC. This codes for CASSLGGGKAHHPYEQYF.

Note on this clonotype: A clone one base away is much larger, so this may be a read error. The chain employs TRBV27 and TRBJ1-1; D unresolved. The germline gives CDR1 MNHEY, CDR2 SMNVEV (reference sequence). The CDR3 sequence is 14 residues long. The CDR3 DNA reads TGTGCCAGCAGTCGGGAGAGACGGAACACTGAAGCTCTCTTT. This sequence encodes CASSRERRNTEALF.

The genes are TRBV15 and TRBJ2-7; D tentatively fits TRBD1 or TRBD2 (5 bases each). CDR3 size: 15 residues. V was pared by 0 bases and J by 6 bases, with 15 bases between. Germline-derived CDR1 and CDR2 are LNHNV and YYDKDF (reference sequence). CDR3 amino acids: CATSRDVGPKGEQYF. The CDR3 coding sequence is TGTGCCACCAGCAGAGATGTGGGACCCAAAGGCGAGCAGTACTTC.

There are many counts of this clonotype. CDR3 sequence reads: CSARARYREVNQPQHF. CDR3 bases: TGCAGTGCTAGAGCTCGTTACAGGGAAGTCAATCAGCCCCAGCATTTT. The chain uses TRBV20-1 and TRBJ1-5; tentative D call: TRBD1 (6 bases). The CDR3 is 16 amino acids. V was shortened by 1 base and J by 3 bases, with 16 bases between the two germline ends. Germline loops: CDR1 DFQATT, CDR2 SNEGSKA (reference sequence).

This clonotype was detected only a few times. The rearrangement links TRBV7-6 to TRBJ1-1; 7 bases fit TRBD1. Trimming took 5 bases from V and 4 from J; bases not matched to a gene: 4. The CDR3 spans 13 residues. Looked up from germline, CDR1 is SGHVS and CDR2 is FNYEAQ. Here the CDR3 reads CASSKDRATEAFF. The CDR3 DNA reads TGTGCCAGCAGCAAAGACAGGGCCACTGAAGCTTTCTTT.

The chain employs TRBV29-1 and TRBJ2-3, with D unresolved. Trimming pared 2 bases from V and 4 bases from J, leaving 16 bases between. The CDR3 consists of 15 residues. Germline CDR1 reads SQVTM; CDR2 reads ANQGSEA. CDR3 nucleotide sequence: TGCAGCGTTGAACCACACCTCACGATGGCAGATACGCAGTATTTT. The encoded protein is CSVEPHLTMADTQYF.

V and J are TRBV12-3 or TRBV12-4 and TRBJ2-2; D possibly corresponds to TRBD1 (6 bases). This CDR3 is built from 15 residues. The V end lost 6 bases, the J end lost 0 bases, and 11 bases lay between the germline ends. The CDR3, as DNA: TGTGCCAGCAGCTCCGGGACACCGAACACCGGGGAGCTGTTTTTT. It codes for CASSSGTPNTGELFF.

This clonotype was seen at least ten times. A junction end diverges from the germline sequence, so it may reflect a read error. This chain links TRBV7-7 with TRBJ1-5; D gene unclear. This CDR3 has 13 residues. CDR1 SSHAT and CDR2 FNYEAQ come from the germline V gene (reference sequence). CDR3 loop: CASSLGPAQPQHF. The CDR3 DNA reads as TGTGCTAGCAGCTTAGGCCCAGCCCAGCCCCAGCATTTT. Using reference TRBV7-7 and TRBJ1-5 for the parts outside the CDR3, the full variable domain is GAGVSQSPRYKVTKRGQDVTLRCDPISSHATLYWYQQALGQGPEFLTYFNYEAQPDKSGLPSDRFSAERPEGSISTLTIQRTEQRDSAMYRCASSLGPAQPQHFGDGTRLSIL.

The genes are TRBV19 and TRBJ2-2; 7 bases are a match to TRBD1. Trimming cost V 10 bases and J 2 bases; bases outside gene matches: 13. This CDR3 has 16 amino acids. Germline V lookup: CDR1 LNHDA, CDR2 SQIVND (reference sequence). This CDR3 is CATPKQGIYNTGELFF. The CDR3 DNA sequence: TGTGCCACCCCGAAACAGGGGATATACAACACCGGGGAGCTGTTTTTT.

This clonotype was found a few times. At one of its ends the junction is not consistent with the germline gene, which may arise from a read error. The J gene is TRBJ1-3, the V gene TRBV3-1; D is unclear. This CDR3 comprises 14 residues. Germline V gene lookup returns CDR1 LGHDT and CDR2 YNNKEL (reference sequence). CDR3 DNA sequence: TGTGCCAGCAGACAAGGAAACTCTGGAAACACCATATATTTT. Translating it yields CASRQGNSGNTIYF. The complete variable domain, with remaining parts taken from reference TRBV3-1 and TRBJ1-3, reads DTAVSQTPKYLVTQMGNDKSIKCEQNLGHDTMYWYKQDSKKFLKIMFSYNNKELIINETVPNRFSPKSPDKAHLNLHINSLELGDSAVYFCASRQGNSGNTIYFGEGSWLTVV.

The V and J genes are TRBV28 and TRBJ2-4; the D is unclear. The length of the CDR3 is 16 residues. The germline CDR1 and CDR2 sequences are MDHEN and SYDVKM. Deletions cut 6 bases from V and 0 bases from J, with 15 bases between. As DNA, the CDR3 is TGTGCCAGCAGGCCCGGTTCACTCGGAGCCAAAAACATTCAGTACTTC. It translates to CASRPGSLGAKNIQYF.

This clonotype was detected ten times or more. This rearrangement joins TRBV7-6 to TRBJ1-5; D is uncertain. Trimming stripped 1 base from V and 3 bases from J, with 4 bases between. The CDR3 has 13 residues. Germline V CDR1 and CDR2: SGHVS, FNYEAQ. The CDR3 protein is CASSLGANQPQHF. The CDR3 nucleotides are TGTGCCAGCAGCTTAGGGGCCAATCAGCCCCAGCATTTT.

This clonotype was seen many times. The chain links TRBV29-1 to TRBJ2-7; tentative D call: TRBD1 (7 bases). V was shortened by 7 bases and J by 4 bases, with 17 bases between the two germline ends. CDR3 length: 13 amino acids. The germline V gene encodes CDR1 SQVTM and CDR2 ANQGSEA. The CDR3 here is CSAIGQEGYEQYF. The CDR3 nucleotides are TGCAGCGCCATAGGACAGGAGGGTTACGAGCAGTACTTC.

This clonotype was detected ten times or more. CDR3 nucleotide sequence: TGTGCCAGCAGCCAAGACCCAGGGGACTATGGCTACACCTTC. Translation: CASSQDPGDYGYTF. The rearrangement joins TRBV4-2 to TRBJ1-2; D possibly corresponds to TRBD1 (6 bases). The length of the CDR3 is 14 residues. V was trimmed by 0 bases and J by 3 bases, leaving 8 bases between them. Per germline, CDR1 LGHNA and CDR2 YNFKEQ.

This clonotype was counted at least ten times. V and J are TRBV14 and TRBJ2-1; TRBD2 matches at 15 bases. Germline-derived CDR1 and CDR2 are SGHDN and FVKESK. J lost 7 bases, V lost 5 bases, and 3 bases had no gene match. This CDR3 has 15 residues. CDR3 in DNA: TGTGCCAGCAGCAAAGGACTAGCGGGGGGGAATGAGCAGTTCTTC. This translates into CASSKGLAGGNEQFF.

This clonotype was seen repeatedly, ten times or more. This chain connects TRBV7-2 to TRBJ2-2; 10 bases fit TRBD1. The CDR3 sequence is 15 residues long. V shed 5 bases, J shed 5 bases, and the junction held 5 bases outside the gene matches. Germline V lookup: CDR1 SGHTA, CDR2 FQGNSA. The CDR3 nucleotides read TGTGCCAGCAGCAAACCGGGACAGGGGACCGGGGAGCTGTTTTTT. Residues: CASSKPGQGTGELFF.

This clonotype was picked up many times. The rearrangement uses TRBV18 and TRBJ1-3; 7 bases line up with TRBD1. Germline assignment: CDR1 KGHSH and CDR2 LQKENI. The CDR3 is 16 residues long. V gave up 2 bases and J gave up 3 bases; unmatched junction bases: 7. CDR3 bases: TGTGCCAGCTCACCAGGGACGACAGGGTTTGGAAACACCATATATTTT. Its translation: CASSPGTTGFGNTIYF.

Many counts were recorded for this clonotype. V is TRBV7-6 and J is TRBJ2-7; possible D gene TRBD2, 6 bases. CDR1 is SGHVS, CDR2 FNYEAQ, per germline. The V gene lost 8 bases and the J gene lost 3 bases, with 14 bases spanning the gap. This CDR3 has 13 amino acids. The CDR3 coding sequence is TGTGCCAGCCCTATTCGGGGAGGCTACGAGCAGTACTTC. Translated, it gives CASPIRGGYEQYF.

The chain recombines TRBV9 with TRBJ1-2, with unresolved D. In germline, CDR1 is SGDLS, CDR2 YYNGEE. Trimming took off 4 bases at V and 5 bases at J, with 18 bases between the two ends. The CDR3 has 15 residues. In DNA form, the CDR3 reads TGTGCCAGCAGCCCCCGGACCGAGCCCGGGTATGGCTACACCTTC. Translated, it gives CASSPRTEPGYGYTF.

This clonotype occurred many times. This chain joins TRBV10-2 and TRBJ1-2; no clear D. The CDR3 contains 11 residues. Germline assignment: CDR1 WSHSY and CDR2 SAAADI. V dropped 3 bases and J dropped 8 bases, with 7 bases sitting between them. This chain's CDR3 is CASSDHGGYTF. DNA of the CDR3: TGCGCCAGCAGTGACCACGGCGGCTACACCTTC.

There are a few counts of this clonotype. The gene calls are TRBV13 and TRBJ2-7; the D is unclear. The CDR3 is 13 residues long. CDR1 and CDR2 from the germline V gene are PRHDT and FYEKMQ (reference sequence). V lost 3 bases, J lost 2 bases, and 8 bases lay in between. The CDR3 loop is CASSLVGTYEQYF. DNA of the CDR3: TGTGCCAGCAGCTTGGTCGGAACCTACGAGCAGTACTTC.

This clonotype was found a few times. CDR3 residues: CASSFSGGAMDEQFF. CDR3 in DNA: TGCGCCAGCAGCTTTAGCGGGGGGGCGATGGATGAGCAGTTCTTC. This sequence joins TRBV5-1 and TRBJ2-1; 11 nucleotides match TRBD2. The J segment lost 8 bases and the V segment lost 2 bases, leaving 6 bases of the junction unmatched. CDR1 and CDR2 from the germline V gene are SGHRS and YFSETQ. This CDR3 region has 15 residues.

This clonotype was counted ten times or more. The chain recombines TRBV9 with TRBJ1-1; 9 bases are shared with TRBD1. Trimming at V came to 2 bases and at J to 6 bases, leaving 5 bases not matched to a gene. CDR3 size: 14 residues. Germline loops: CDR1 SGDLS, CDR2 YYNGEE. The CDR3 DNA is TGTGCCAGCAGCGTCGGGACAGGGTTCGCTGAAGCTTTCTTT. Its translation: CASSVGTGFAEAFF.

Ten or more counts support this clonotype. The chain employs TRBV12-3 or TRBV12-4 and TRBJ1-5, with a possible D match to TRBD1 (6 bases). V lost 5 bases and J lost 6, with 14 bases in between. The CDR3 spans 14 residues. CDR3 nucleotides: TGTGCCAGCAGTGACCGGGGGCGCAGTCAGCCCCAGCATTTT. Residues: CASSDRGRSQPQHF.

This clonotype was detected many times. As DNA, the CDR3 is TGCGCCAGCAGCCAAGAAGGGGGCGCAAGGTGGGAGCAGTACTTC. Its translation is CASSQEGGARWEQYF. J is TRBJ2-7 and V is TRBV4-1, with TRBD1 matching 7 bases. CDR3 length equals 15 residues. Germline lookup yields CDR1 MGHRA and CDR2 YSYEKL. J was trimmed by 7 bases and V by 0 bases; bases with no gene match: 9.

In DNA, the CDR3 is TGTGCCAGCAGCCCCCTTGGGACAGTCTACGAGCAGTACTTC. It codes for CASSPLGTVYEQYF. The chain recombines TRBV14 with TRBJ2-7, with TRBD1 matching over 7 bases. Per germline, CDR1 SGHDN and CDR2 FVKESK. V was clipped by 4 bases and J by 3 bases; unmatched bases: 6. This CDR3 is 14 amino acids long.